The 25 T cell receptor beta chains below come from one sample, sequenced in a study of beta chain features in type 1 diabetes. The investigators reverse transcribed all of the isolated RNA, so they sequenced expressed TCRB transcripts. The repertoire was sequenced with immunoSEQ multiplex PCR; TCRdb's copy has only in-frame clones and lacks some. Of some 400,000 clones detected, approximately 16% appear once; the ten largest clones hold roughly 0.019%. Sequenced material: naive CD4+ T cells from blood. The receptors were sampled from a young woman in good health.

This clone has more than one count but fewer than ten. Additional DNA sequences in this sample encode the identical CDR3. CDR3 in DNA: TGTGCCAGCAGTCTAGACAGGGTCCAGCCCCAGCATTTT. Its protein is CASSLDRVQPQHF. The rearrangement joins TRBV28 to TRBJ1-5; 7 positions agree with TRBD1. Germline V lookup: CDR1 MDHEN, CDR2 SYDVKM. The CDR3 totals 13 residues. The V and J ends lost 5 bases and 7 bases, in that order; junction bases with no gene match: 5.

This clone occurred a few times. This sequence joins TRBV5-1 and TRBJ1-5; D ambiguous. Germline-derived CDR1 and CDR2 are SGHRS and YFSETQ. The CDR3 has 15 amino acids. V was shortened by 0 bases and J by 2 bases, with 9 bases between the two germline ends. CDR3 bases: TGCGCCAGCAGCTTGGGTGGACTGGGCAATCAGCCCCAGCATTTT. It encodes CASSLGGLGNQPQHF.

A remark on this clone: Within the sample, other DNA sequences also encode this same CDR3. In DNA form, the CDR3 reads TGTGCCAGCAGTTTATGGTCCGGGACTATGAACACTGAAGCTTTCTTT. This gives the protein CASSLWSGTMNTEAFF. The genes are TRBV28 and TRBJ1-1; a possible D gene is TRBD1 (5 bases). Trimming took off 0 bases at V and 0 bases at J, with 11 bases between the two ends. Germline CDR1 reads MDHEN; CDR2 reads SYDVKM. The CDR3 covers 16 residues.

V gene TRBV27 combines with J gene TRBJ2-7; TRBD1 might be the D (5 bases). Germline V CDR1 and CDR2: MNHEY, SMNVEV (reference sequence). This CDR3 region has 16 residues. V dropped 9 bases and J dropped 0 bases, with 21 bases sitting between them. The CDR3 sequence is CARPRGNGLNSYEQYF. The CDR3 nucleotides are TGTGCCAGGCCTAGGGGTAATGGGCTCAACTCCTACGAGCAGTACTTC.

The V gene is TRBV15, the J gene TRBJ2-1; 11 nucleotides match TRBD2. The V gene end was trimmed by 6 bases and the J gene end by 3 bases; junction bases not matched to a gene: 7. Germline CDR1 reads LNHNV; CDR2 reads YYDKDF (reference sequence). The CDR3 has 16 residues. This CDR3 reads CATSPLGTSGYNEQFF. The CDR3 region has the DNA TGTGCCACCAGTCCCTTGGGGACTAGCGGCTACAATGAGCAGTTCTTC.

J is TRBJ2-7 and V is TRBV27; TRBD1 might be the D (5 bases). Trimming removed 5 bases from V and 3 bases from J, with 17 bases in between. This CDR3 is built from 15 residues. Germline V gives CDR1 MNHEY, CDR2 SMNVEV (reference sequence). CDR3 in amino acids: CASSPQGPRDYEQYF. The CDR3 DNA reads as TGTGCCAGCAGTCCTCAGGGTCCCAGAGACTACGAGCAGTACTTC.

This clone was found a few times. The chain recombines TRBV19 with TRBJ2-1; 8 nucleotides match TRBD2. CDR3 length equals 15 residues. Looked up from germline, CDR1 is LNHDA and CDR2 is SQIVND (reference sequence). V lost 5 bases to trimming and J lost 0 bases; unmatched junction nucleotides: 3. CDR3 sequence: CASSASGRSYNEQFF. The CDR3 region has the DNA TGTGCCAGTAGTGCTAGCGGGCGCTCCTACAATGAGCAGTTCTTC.

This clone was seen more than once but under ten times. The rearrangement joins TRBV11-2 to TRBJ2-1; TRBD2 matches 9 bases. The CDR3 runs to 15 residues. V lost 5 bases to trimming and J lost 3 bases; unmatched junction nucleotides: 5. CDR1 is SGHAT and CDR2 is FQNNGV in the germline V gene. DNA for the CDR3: TGTGCCAGCAGCCCCAGCGGGAGGAACTACAATGAGCAGTTCTTC. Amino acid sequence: CASSPSGRNYNEQFF. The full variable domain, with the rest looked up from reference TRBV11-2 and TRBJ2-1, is EAGVAQSPRYKIIEKRQSVAFWCNPISGHATLYWYQQILGQGPKLLIQFQNNGVVDDSQLPKDRFSAERLKGVDSTLKIQPAKLEDSAVYLCASSPSGRNYNEQFFGPGTRLTVL.

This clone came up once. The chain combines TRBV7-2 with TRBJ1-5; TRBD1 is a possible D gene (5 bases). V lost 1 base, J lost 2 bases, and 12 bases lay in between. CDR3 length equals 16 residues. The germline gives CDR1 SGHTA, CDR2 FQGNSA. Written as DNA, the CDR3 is TGTGCCAGCAGCTTAGGGGGTAGGGGTGGCAATCAGCCCCAGCATTTT. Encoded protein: CASSLGGRGGNQPQHF.

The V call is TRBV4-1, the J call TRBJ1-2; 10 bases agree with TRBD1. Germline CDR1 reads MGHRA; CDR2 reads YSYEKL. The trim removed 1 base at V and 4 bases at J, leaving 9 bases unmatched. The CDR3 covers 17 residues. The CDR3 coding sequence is TGCGCCAGCAGCCAAGCAACGACAGGGGGCATCGGCTATGGCTACACCTTC. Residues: CASSQATTGGIGYGYTF.

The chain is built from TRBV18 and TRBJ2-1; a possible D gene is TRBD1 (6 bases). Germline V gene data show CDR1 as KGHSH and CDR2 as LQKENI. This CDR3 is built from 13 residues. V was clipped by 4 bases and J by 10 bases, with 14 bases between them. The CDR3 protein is CASSHNRAEEQFF. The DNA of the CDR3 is TGTGCCAGCTCACACAACAGGGCTGAGGAGCAGTTCTTC.

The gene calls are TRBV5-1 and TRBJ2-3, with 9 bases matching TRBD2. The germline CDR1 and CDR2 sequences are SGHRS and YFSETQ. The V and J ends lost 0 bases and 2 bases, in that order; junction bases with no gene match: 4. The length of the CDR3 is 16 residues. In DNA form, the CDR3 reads TGCGCCAGCAGCTTGGGACTAGCGGCAATCACAGATACGCAGTATTTT. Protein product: CASSLGLAAITDTQYF.

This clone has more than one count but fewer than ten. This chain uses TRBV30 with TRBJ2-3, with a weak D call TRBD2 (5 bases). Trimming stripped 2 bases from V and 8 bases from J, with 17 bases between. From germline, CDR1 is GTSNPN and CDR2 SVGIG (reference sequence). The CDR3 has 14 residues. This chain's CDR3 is CAWSILDSSVTQYF. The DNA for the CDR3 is TGTGCCTGGAGTATACTGGACTCCTCAGTTACGCAGTATTTT.

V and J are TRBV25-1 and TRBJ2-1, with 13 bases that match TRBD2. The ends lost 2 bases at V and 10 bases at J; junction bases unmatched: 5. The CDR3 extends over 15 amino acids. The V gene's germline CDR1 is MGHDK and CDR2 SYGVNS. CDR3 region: CASSETLAGGKEQFF. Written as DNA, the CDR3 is TGTGCCAGCAGTGAAACACTAGCGGGAGGGAAAGAGCAGTTCTTC.

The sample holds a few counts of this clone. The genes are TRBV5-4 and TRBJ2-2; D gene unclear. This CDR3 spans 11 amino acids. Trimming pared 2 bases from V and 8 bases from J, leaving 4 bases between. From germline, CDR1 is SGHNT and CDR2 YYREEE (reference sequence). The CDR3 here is CASSLQGELFF. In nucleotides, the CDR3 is TGTGCCAGCAGCTTACAAGGGGAGCTGTTTTTT. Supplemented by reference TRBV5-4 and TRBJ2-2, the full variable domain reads ETGVTQSPTHLIKTRGQQVTLRCSSQSGHNTVSWYQQALGQGPQFIFQYYREEENGRGNFPPRFSGLQFPNYSSELNVNALELDDSALYLCASSLQGELFFGEGSRLTVL.

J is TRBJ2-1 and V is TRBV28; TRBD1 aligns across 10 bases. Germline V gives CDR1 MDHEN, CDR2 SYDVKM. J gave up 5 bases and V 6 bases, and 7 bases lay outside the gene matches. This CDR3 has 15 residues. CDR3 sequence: CASSLGQGTNNEQFF. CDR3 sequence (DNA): TGTGCCAGCAGCCTGGGACAGGGGACCAACAATGAGCAGTTCTTC.

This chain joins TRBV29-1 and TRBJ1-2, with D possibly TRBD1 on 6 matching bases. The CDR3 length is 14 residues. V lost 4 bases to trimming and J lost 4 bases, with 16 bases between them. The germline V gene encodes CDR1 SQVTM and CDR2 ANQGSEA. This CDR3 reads CSVGSYDRFYGYTF. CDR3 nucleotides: TGCAGCGTTGGATCTTACGACAGGTTCTATGGCTACACCTTC.

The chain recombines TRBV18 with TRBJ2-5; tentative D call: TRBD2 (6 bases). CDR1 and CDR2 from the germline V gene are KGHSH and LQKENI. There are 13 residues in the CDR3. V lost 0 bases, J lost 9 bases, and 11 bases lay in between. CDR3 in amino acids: CASSPPEGVAQYF. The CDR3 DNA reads TGTGCCAGCTCACCACCGGAGGGAGTGGCCCAGTACTTC.

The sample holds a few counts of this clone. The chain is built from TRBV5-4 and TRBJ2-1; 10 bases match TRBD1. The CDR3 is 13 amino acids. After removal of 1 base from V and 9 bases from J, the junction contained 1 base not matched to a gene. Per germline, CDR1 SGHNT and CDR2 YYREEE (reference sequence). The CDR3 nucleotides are TGTGCCAGCAGCTTGAGGGACAGGGGTGAGCAGTTCTTC. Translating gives CASSLRDRGEQFF. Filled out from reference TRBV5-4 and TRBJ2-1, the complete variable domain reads ETGVTQSPTHLIKTRGQQVTLRCSSQSGHNTVSWYQQALGQGPQFIFQYYREEENGRGNFPPRFSGLQFPNYSSELNVNALELDDSALYLCASSLRDRGEQFFGPGTRLTVL.

Here the CDR3 reads CASSSSETANYGYTF. The CDR3 bases are TGTGCCAGCAGCTCATCGGAGACAGCTAACTATGGCTACACCTTC. The chain couples TRBV7-9 to TRBJ1-2, with D tentatively TRBD1 (5 bases). The CDR3 contains 15 residues. V was cut by 4 bases and J by 0 bases, with 12 bases left in between. Germline values: CDR1 SEHNR, CDR2 FQNEAQ (reference sequence).

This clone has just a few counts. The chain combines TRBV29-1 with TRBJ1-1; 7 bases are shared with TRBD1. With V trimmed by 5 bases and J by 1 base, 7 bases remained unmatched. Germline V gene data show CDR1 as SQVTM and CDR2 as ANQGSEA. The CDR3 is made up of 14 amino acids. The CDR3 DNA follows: TGCAGCGTTTCCCAGGGGGTTTGGAACACTGAAGCTTTCTTT. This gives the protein CSVSQGVWNTEAFF.

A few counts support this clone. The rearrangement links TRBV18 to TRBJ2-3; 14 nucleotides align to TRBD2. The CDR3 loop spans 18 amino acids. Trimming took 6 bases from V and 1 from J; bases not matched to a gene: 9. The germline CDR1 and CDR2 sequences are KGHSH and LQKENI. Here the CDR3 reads CASSPGLAGVKGTDTQYF. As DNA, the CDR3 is TGTGCCAGCTCCCCGGGACTAGCGGGAGTAAAGGGCACAGATACGCAGTATTTT. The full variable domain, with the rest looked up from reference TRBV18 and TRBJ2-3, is NAGVMQNPRHLVRRRGQEARLRCSPMKGHSHVYWYRQLPEEGLKFMVYLQKENIIDESGMPKERFSAEFPKEGPSILRIQQVVRGDSAAYFCASSPGLAGVKGTDTQYFGPGTRLTVL.

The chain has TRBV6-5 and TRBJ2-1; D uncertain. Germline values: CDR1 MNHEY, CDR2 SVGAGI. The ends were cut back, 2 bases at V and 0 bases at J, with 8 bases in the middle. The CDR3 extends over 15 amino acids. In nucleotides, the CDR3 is TGTGCCAGCAGTTACCGGAGAAGCTCCTACAATGAGCAGTTCTTC. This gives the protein CASSYRRSSYNEQFF.

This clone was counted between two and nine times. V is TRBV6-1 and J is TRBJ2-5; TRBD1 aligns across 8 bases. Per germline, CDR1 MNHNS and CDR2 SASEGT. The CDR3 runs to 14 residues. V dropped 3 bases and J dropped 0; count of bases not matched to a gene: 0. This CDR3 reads CASSDRGHQETQYF. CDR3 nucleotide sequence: TGTGCCAGCAGTGACAGGGGGCACCAAGAGACCCAGTACTTC.

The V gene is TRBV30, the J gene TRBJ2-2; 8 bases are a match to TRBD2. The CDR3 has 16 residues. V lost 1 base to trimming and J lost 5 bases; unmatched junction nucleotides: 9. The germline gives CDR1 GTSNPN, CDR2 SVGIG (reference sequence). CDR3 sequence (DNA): TGTGCCTGGAGTGACATTAGCGGGATGATAACCGGGGAGCTGTTTTTT. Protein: CAWSDISGMITGELFF.